This T cell receptor (beta chain) is drawn from a study of CXCR3-negative and CXCR3-positive naive CD8 T cells. Regarding the study as a whole: Naive CXCR3-negative cells resembled naive CXCR3-positive cells in TRBV-TRBJ usage; memory cells differed. Each naive subset displayed comparably high diversity, whereas memory CD8+ cells displayed much lower diversity. CXCR3-positive naive cells had TRB CDR3s that were more hydrophobic than CXCR3-negative naive cells had.

Every subset of CD8+ T cells was sorted in triplicate at hundreds of thousands of cells each. About this clonotype: Its antigen is unknown.

UMI labels and 5' RACE were used to prepare the TRB cDNA libraries. Following a re-call of the 5' RACE reads, TCRdb has one entry per CDR3 protein and lacks DNA. Seen in this sample are around 160,000 distinct CDR3 sequences; the ten most common clones hold about 0.28%. CDR1 and CDR2 (germline): DFQATT, SNEGSKA (reference sequence). This CDR3 has 15 residues. This clonotype was sampled from a human donor in good health. Some clones in this sample may be carry-over from other donors' samples. J is TRBJ2-7 and V is TRBV20-1; the D gene TCRdb calls, TRBD1, cannot be checked with no DNA. The material sequenced was naive CXCR3+ CD8+ T cells from blood. As to subset: CD45RO-CCR7+CD27+CD95- naive CD8+ T cells expressing CXCR3 (TNR3+). The CDR3 spells CSARNRWDESYEQYF.